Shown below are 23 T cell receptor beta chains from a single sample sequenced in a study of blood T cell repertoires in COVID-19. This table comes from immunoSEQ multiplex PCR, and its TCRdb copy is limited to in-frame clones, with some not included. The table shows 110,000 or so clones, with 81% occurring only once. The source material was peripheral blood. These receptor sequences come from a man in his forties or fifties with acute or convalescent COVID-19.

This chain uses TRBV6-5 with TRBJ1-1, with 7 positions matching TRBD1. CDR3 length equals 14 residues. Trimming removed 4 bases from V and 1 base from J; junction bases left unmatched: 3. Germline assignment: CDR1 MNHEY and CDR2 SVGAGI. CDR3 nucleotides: TGTGCCAGCAGTTCCCAGGGGGGGAACACTGAAGCTTTCTTT. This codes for CASSSQGGNTEAFF.

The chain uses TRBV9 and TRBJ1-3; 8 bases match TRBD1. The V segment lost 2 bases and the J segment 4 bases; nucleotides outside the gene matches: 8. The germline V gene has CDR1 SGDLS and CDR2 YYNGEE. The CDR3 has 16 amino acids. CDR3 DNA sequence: TGTGCCAGCAGCGTGGGAGGACAGGGAAGAGGAAACACCATATATTTT. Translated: CASSVGGQGRGNTIYF.

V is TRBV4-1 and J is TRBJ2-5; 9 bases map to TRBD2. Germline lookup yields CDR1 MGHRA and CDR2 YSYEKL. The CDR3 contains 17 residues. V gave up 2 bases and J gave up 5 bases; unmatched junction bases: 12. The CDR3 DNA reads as TGCGCCAGCAGCCAATTAGGCGGGGGGGGTCCTCGGGAGACCCAGTACTTC. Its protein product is CASSQLGGGGPRETQYF.

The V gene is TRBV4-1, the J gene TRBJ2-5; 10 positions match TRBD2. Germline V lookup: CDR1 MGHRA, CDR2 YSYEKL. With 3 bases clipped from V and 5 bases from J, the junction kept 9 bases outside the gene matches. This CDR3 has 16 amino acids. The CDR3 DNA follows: TGCGCCAGCAGCCAGGAGGCTAGCGGGGGAAGGGAGACCCAGTACTTC. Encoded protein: CASSQEASGGRETQYF.

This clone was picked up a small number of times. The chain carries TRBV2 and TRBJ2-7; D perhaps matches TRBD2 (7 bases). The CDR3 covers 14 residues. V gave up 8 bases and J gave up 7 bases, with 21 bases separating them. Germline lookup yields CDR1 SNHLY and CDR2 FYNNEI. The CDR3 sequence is CASPPGQGRGEQYF. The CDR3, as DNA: TGTGCCAGCCCACCAGGTCAGGGGAGGGGAGAGCAGTACTTC.

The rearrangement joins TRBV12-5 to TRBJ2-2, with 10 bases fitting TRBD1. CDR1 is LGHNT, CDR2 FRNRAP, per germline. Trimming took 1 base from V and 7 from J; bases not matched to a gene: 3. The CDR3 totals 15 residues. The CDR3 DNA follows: TGTGCTAGTGGTTTGGGGACAGGGGGTATCGGGGAGCTGTTTTTT. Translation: CASGLGTGGIGELFF.

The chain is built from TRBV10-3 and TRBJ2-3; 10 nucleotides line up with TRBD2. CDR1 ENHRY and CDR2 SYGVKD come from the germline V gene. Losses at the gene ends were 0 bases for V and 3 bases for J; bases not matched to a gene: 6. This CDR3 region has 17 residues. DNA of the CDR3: TGTGCCATCAGTGAGTCGCCTAGCGGGGGAGGTACAGATACGCAGTATTTT. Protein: CAISESPSGGGTDTQYF.

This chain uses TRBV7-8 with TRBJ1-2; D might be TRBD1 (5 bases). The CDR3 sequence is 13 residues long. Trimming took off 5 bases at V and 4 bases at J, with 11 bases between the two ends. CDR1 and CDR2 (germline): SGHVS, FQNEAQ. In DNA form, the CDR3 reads TGTGCCAGCAGCCATGACAGCCGCTATGGCTACACCTTC. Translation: CASSHDSRYGYTF. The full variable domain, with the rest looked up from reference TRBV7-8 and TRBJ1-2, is GAGVSQSPRYKVAKRGQDVALRCDPISGHVSLFWYQQALGQGPEFLTYFQNEAQLDKSGLPSDRFFAERPEGSVSTLKIQRTQQEDSAVYLCASSHDSRYGYTFGSGTRLTVV.

The CDR3 DNA reads as TGCGCCAGCAGCATAGCGGGGGGGCAGAGGGAGACCCAGTACTTC. As protein: CASSIAGGQRETQYF. The chain recombines TRBV5-1 with TRBJ2-5; TRBD2 agrees at 11 bases. Trimming took 4 bases from V and 5 from J; bases not matched to a gene: 7. Germline V gives CDR1 SGHRS, CDR2 YFSETQ. The CDR3 covers 15 residues.

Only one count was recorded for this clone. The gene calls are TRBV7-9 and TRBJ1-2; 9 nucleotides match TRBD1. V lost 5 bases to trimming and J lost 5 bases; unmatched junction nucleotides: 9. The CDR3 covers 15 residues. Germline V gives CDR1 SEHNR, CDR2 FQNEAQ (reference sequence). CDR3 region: CASSITGGRWYGYTF. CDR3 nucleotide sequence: TGTGCCAGCAGCATAACAGGGGGCCGGTGGTATGGCTACACCTTC.

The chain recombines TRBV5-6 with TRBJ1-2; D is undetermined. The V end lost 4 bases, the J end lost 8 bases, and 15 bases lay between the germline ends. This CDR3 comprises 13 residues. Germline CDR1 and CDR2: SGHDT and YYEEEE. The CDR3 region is CASSPPAGRGYTF. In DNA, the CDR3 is TGTGCCAGCAGCCCTCCGGCAGGCAGGGGCTACACCTTC.

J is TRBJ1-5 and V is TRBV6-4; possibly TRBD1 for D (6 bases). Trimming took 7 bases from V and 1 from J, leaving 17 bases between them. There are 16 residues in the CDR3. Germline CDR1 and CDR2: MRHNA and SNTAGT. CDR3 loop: CASTQQGGVSNQPQHF. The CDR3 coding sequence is TGTGCCAGCACCCAACAGGGAGGGGTGAGCAATCAGCCCCAGCATTTT.

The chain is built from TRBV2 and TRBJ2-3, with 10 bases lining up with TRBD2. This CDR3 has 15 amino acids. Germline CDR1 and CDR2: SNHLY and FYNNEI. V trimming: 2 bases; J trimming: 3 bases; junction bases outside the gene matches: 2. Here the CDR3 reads CASSELAGVTDTQYF. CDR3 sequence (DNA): TGTGCCAGCAGTGAACTAGCGGGGGTGACAGATACGCAGTATTTT.

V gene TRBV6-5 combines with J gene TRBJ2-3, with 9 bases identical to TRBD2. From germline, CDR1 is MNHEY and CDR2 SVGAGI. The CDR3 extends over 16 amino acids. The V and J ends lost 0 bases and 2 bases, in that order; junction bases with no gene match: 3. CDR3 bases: TGTGCCAGCAGTTACTCTGGCGGGGGGGCCACAGATACGCAGTATTTT. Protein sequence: CASSYSGGGATDTQYF.

The CDR3 loop reads CASSQRYTTGGDGNTEAFF. CDR3 sequence (DNA): TGCGCCAGCAGCCAACGTTACACAACAGGGGGCGATGGGAACACTGAAGCTTTCTTT. J is TRBJ1-1 and V is TRBV4-1, with 9 bases identical to TRBD1. The CDR3 totals 19 residues. Germline values: CDR1 MGHRA, CDR2 YSYEKL. V lost 2 bases to trimming and J lost 1 base; unmatched junction nucleotides: 14.

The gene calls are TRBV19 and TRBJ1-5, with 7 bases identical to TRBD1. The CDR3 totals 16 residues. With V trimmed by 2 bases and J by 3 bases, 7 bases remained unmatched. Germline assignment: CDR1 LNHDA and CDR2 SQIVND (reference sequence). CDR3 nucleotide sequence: TGTGCCAGTAGTATACCCTCGGGGACAGCCAATCAGCCCCAGCATTTT. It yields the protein CASSIPSGTANQPQHF. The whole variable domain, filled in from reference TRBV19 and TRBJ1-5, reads DGGITQSPKYLFRKEGQNVTLSCEQNLNHDAMYWYRQDPGQGLRLIYYSQIVNDFQKGDIAEGYSVSREKKESFPLTVTSAQKNPTAFYLCASSIPSGTANQPQHFGDGTRLSIL.

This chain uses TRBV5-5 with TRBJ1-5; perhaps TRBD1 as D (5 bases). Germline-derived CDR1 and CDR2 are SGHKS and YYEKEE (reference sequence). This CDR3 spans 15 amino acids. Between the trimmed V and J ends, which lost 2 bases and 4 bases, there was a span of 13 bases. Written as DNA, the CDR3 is TGTGCCAGCAGCTTCGTAGACAGCCTAAATCAGCCCCAGCATTTT. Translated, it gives CASSFVDSLNQPQHF.

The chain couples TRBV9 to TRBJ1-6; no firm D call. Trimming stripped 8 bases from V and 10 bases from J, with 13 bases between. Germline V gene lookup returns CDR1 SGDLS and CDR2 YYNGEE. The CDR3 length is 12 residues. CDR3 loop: CASKPRGSPLHF. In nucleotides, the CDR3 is TGTGCCAGTAAACCGAGAGGCTCACCCCTCCACTTT.

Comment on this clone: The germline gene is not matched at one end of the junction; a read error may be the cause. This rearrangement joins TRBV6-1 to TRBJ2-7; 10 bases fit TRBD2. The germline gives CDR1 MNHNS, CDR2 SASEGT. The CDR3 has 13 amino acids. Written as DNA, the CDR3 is TGTGCCAGCAGTGAATCTGTGACTAGCGGGCCAACCTTC. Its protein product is CASSESVTSGPTF.

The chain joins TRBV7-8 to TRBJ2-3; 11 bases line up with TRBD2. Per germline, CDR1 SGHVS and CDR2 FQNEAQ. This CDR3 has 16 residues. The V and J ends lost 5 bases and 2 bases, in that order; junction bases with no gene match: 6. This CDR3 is CASSLTSGGDTDTQYF. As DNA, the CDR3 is TGTGCCAGCAGCCTTACTAGCGGGGGAGACACAGATACGCAGTATTTT.

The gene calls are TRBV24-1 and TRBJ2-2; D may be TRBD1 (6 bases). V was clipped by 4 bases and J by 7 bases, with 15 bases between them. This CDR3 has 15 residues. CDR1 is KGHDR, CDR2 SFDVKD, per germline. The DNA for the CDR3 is TGTGCCACCAGTGACCCTGACAGGTCCAACGGGGAGCTGTTTTTT. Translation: CATSDPDRSNGELFF.

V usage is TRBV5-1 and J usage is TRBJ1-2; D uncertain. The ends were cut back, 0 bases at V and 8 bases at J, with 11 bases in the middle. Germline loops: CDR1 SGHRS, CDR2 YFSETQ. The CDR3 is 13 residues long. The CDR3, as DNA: TGCGCCAGCAGCTTGGTGGCACGGGAGGGCTACACCTTC. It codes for CASSLVAREGYTF.

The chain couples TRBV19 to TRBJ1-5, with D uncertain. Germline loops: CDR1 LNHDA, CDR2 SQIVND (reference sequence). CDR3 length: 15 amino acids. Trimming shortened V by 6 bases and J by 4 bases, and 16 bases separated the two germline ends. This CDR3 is CASRPAARYNQPQHF. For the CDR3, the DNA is TGTGCCAGTAGGCCCGCGGCCCGCTATAATCAGCCCCAGCATTTT.